The sequence of this T cell receptor beta chain was determined in a study of regulatory T cells in long-lasting Graves disease. Both iRepertoire HTBI primers and Arm-PCR of CDR3 regions were used to build the TCR beta libraries. Using its own MiXCR run on the multiplex PCR reads, TCRdb lists one record per CDR3 protein. The table records under 450,000 distinct CDR3 sequences, under 20% of them present only once. This CDR3 has 16 amino acids. Germline CDR1 MGHRA, CDR2 YSYEKL. V shed 4 bases and J 0 bases; nucleotides not matched to a gene: 7. The time point was: newly diagnosed GD, antithyroid drugs for less than 3 months. PBMC-derived RNA was used for the TCR library. In addition, the sample was reused for a study of T cells in Graves' hyperthyroidism and ophthalmopathy. That study adds: Together with thyroid ultrasound, orbital computed tomography, serum thyroxine and TRAb, clinical symptoms were used for diagnoses.

Material: peripheral blood mononuclear cells (PBMCs), obtained at new diagnosis, from a patient treated with antithyroid drugs. The clonotype originates from a woman younger than 30 with Graves disease. J is TRBJ1-2 and V is TRBV4-1; 8 positions match TRBD1. DNA for the CDR3: TGCGCCAGCAGCCCTCGAGCAGGGGGCTCTAACTATGGCTACACCTTC. As protein: CASSPRAGGSNYGYTF.